This T cell receptor (beta chain) came from a study of T-cell reconstitution after alpha-beta-depleted transplantation in children. Many counts were recorded for this clonotype. A library of TCRbeta sequences, prepared with unique molecular identifiers, was generated. TCRdb itself ran the PCR reads through MiXCR, one entry per CDR3 protein. Of approximately 500,000 distinct CDR3 sequences listed, roughly a tenth were seen once; the top ten hold around 2%. Germline lookup yields CDR1 MNHEY and CDR2 SMNVEV (reference sequence). Trimming took 2 bases from V and 2 from J, leaving 13 bases between them. CDR3 length equals 15 residues.

The chain carries TRBV27 and TRBJ2-7; tentative D call: TRBD2 (7 bases). This material consisted of PBMCs, taken before TCRalphabeta/CD19-depleted stem cell transplant. This clonotype was obtained from a child aged 2-15 years with inherited bone marrow failure, due to receive a stem cell transplant. The DNA for the CDR3 is TGTGCCAGCAGTTTAACGGGGGGCCTTCCCTACGAGCAGTACTTC. Its protein product is CASSLTGGLPYEQYF.